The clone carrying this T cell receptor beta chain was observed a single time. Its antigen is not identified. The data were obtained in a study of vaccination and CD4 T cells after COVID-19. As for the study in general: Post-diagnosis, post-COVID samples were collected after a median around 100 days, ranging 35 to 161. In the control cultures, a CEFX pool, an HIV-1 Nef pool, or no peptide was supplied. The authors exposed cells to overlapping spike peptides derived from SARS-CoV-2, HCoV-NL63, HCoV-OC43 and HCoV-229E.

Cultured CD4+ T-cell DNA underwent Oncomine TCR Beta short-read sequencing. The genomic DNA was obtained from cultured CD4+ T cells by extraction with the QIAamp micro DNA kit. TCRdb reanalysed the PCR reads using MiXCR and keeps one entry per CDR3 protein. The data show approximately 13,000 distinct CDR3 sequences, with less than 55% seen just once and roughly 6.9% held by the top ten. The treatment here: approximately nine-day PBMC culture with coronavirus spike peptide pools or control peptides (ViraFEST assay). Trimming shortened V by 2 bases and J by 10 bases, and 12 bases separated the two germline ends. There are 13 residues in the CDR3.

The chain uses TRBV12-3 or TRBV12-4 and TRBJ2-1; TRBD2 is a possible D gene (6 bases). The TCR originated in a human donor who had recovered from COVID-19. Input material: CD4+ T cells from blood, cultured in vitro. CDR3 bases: TGTGCCAGCAGTTTATTTCACGGAGGGGAGCAGTTCTTC. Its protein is CASSLFHGGEQFF.